These 14 T cell receptor beta chains originate from one sample sequenced in a study of T-cell reconstitution after alpha-beta-depleted transplantation in children. Unique molecular identifiers tagged the TCRbeta library. TCRdb reprocessed the PCR reads with MiXCR, giving one entry per CDR3 protein. Here the sample spans hundreds of thousands of distinct CDR3 sequences, roughly 16% being singletons. Sequenced material: PBMCs, mostly from graft donor cells, taken 360 days after TCRalphabeta/CD19-depleted stem cell transplant. All receptors come from a male patient aged 10 to 17 who had a stem cell transplant for acute lymphoblastic leukemia, so the T cells may come from the graft donor.

This clonotype was detected ten times or more. The rearrangement uses TRBV29-1 and TRBJ2-7; 9 bases agree with TRBD1. Per germline, CDR1 SQVTM and CDR2 ANQGSEA. The CDR3 is 14 residues long. The V gene end was trimmed by 6 bases and the J gene end by 4 bases; junction bases not matched to a gene: 10. The CDR3 DNA follows: TGCAGCGTCGTATACACAGGGGGCGGATACGAGCAGTACTTC. It encodes CSVVYTGGGYEQYF.

A few counts support this clonotype. The chain combines TRBV5-1 with TRBJ2-2; D ambiguous. The V gene lost 7 bases and the J gene lost 0 bases, with 16 bases spanning the gap. The CDR3 extends over 16 amino acids. Looked up from germline, CDR1 is SGHRS and CDR2 is YFSETQ. The CDR3 nucleotides are TGCGCCAGCCGAGTCAGCCAAATCACGAACACCGGGGAGCTGTTTTTT. It codes for CASRVSQITNTGELFF.

This clonotype occurred a few times. V is TRBV4-1 and J is TRBJ2-7, with D tentatively TRBD1 (5 bases). From germline, CDR1 is MGHRA and CDR2 YSYEKL. Trimming stripped 1 base from V and 3 bases from J, with 10 bases between. This CDR3 comprises 14 residues. The CDR3 DNA reads as TGCGCCAGCAGCCAAGGGAGAAGGGGCTACGAGCAGTACTTC. It specifies CASSQGRRGYEQYF.

This clonotype showed up just a few times. The chain joins TRBV5-8 to TRBJ2-7; 8 bases align to TRBD2. The CDR3 has 17 residues. Trimming at V came to 0 bases and at J to 3 bases, leaving 11 bases not matched to a gene. Germline V gives CDR1 SGHTS, CDR2 YDEGEE. The CDR3 loop reads CASSLAVLSGRDYEQYF. The CDR3 DNA follows: TGTGCCAGCAGCTTGGCCGTGTTATCCGGGAGGGACTACGAGCAGTACTTC.

This clonotype was detected only once. The chain combines TRBV19 with TRBJ2-2, with 10 bases that match TRBD2. The CDR3 totals 16 residues. Germline CDR1 is LNHDA and CDR2 is SQIVND (reference sequence). The J segment lost 4 bases and the V segment lost 4 bases, leaving 6 bases of the junction unmatched. Written as DNA, the CDR3 is TGTGCCAGTAGTAACCGACTAGCGGGTGCCACCGGGGAGCTGTTTTTT. It is translated as CASSNRLAGATGELFF.

The chain has TRBV7-6 and TRBJ2-7; TRBD1 matches 8 bases. Germline V gene sequence: CDR1 SGHVS, CDR2 FNYEAQ. The J segment lost 3 bases and the V segment lost 5 bases, leaving 12 bases of the junction unmatched. This CDR3 is built from 16 residues. The CDR3 here is CASSARQGTMSYEQYF. The CDR3 bases are TGTGCCAGCAGCGCACGACAGGGGACAATGAGCTACGAGCAGTACTTC.

This clonotype was picked up many times. The chain combines TRBV20-1 with TRBJ2-7; D remains unclear. V lost 3 bases and J 1 base, leaving 16 bases between the germline ends. Germline CDR1 and CDR2: DFQATT and SNEGSKA (reference sequence). The CDR3 length is 15 residues. CDR3 DNA sequence: TGCAGTGCTAGCGTACCGGGTCTCCTATCCTACGAGCAGTACTTC. Residues: CSASVPGLLSYEQYF.

This clonotype was picked up a small number of times. The V call is TRBV15, the J call TRBJ2-7; the D gene is possibly TRBD1 (5 bases). Between the trimmed V and J ends, which lost 5 bases and 2 bases, there was a span of 10 bases. CDR1 and CDR2 (germline): LNHNV, YYDKDF (reference sequence). The length of the CDR3 is 13 residues. As DNA, the CDR3 is TGTGCCACCAGCGGGGTGGGGCCCTACGAGCAGTACTTC. Translation: CATSGVGPYEQYF.

V usage is TRBV6-5 and J usage is TRBJ1-4; D call uncertain. Between the trimmed V and J ends, which lost 2 bases and 6 bases, there was a span of 10 bases. CDR1 and CDR2 from the germline V gene are MNHEY and SVGAGI. The CDR3 length is 14 residues. The CDR3 DNA reads TGTGCCAGCAGTTACGGTCGGCGCCATGAAAAACTGTTTTTT. Protein sequence: CASSYGRRHEKLFF.

There are many counts of this clonotype. The CDR3, as DNA: TGCGCCAGCAGCTTGGGCGCGGGAGCGTACAATGAGCAGTTCTTC. It translates to CASSLGAGAYNEQFF. The J gene is TRBJ2-1, the V gene TRBV5-1; 7 bases agree with TRBD2. Germline CDR1 is SGHRS and CDR2 is YFSETQ. V lost 0 bases to trimming and J lost 4 bases; unmatched junction nucleotides: 4. This CDR3 region has 15 residues.

This clonotype showed up many times. The chain uses TRBV27 and TRBJ2-7; 9 bases line up with TRBD1. The junction had 2 bases not matched to a gene; V was cut back by 6 bases and J by 2 bases. CDR3 length equals 13 residues. Germline loops: CDR1 MNHEY, CDR2 SMNVEV (reference sequence). The CDR3 region has the DNA TGTGCCAGCAGCCGACAGGGGGCCTACGAGCAGTACTTC. The encoded protein is CASSRQGAYEQYF.

The chain has TRBV10-3 and TRBJ2-7, with a weak D call TRBD2 (6 bases). The CDR3 extends over 14 amino acids. In germline, CDR1 is ENHRY, CDR2 SYGVKD. V was cut by 2 bases and J by 3 bases, with 11 bases left in between. This chain's CDR3 is CAISEVGGYYEQYF. DNA of the CDR3: TGTGCCATCAGTGAGGTGGGGGGTTACTACGAGCAGTACTTC.

V usage is TRBV9 and J usage is TRBJ2-7; TRBD2 aligns across 12 bases. The CDR3 consists of 16 residues. Germline trimming cut 3 bases from V and 5 bases from J; bases unmatched to any gene: 9. Per germline, CDR1 SGDLS and CDR2 YYNGEE. CDR3 protein: CASSGPSSGRAHEQYF. DNA for the CDR3: TGTGCCAGCAGCGGTCCCTCTAGCGGGAGGGCCCACGAGCAGTACTTC.

This clonotype showed up just a few times. The rearrangement joins TRBV12-3 or TRBV12-4 to TRBJ2-1; 10 nucleotides align to TRBD1. The J segment lost 2 bases and the V segment lost 5 bases, leaving 6 bases of the junction unmatched. CDR3 size: 16 residues. CDR3 nucleotide sequence: TGTGCCAGCAGTCCTCGGGACAGGGGACCCTACAATGAGCAGTTCTTC. This codes for CASSPRDRGPYNEQFF.